This TCR beta chain came from a study of cytomegalovirus exposure and HLA in healthy donors. At the level of the study: One earlier analysis, a look at 150 million to 200 million T cells, found 117 million unique TCR beta sequences. Early on, a data release was issued that held 80 million or so unique TCRs from HLA-typed donors. Findings and limits, study-wide: With DRB1 most and HLA-C fewest, TCR association rates differed between HLA loci in a later analysis. The classifier reportedly diagnosed cytomegalovirus status with high specificity and sensitivity.

Germline V gives CDR1 LNHNV, CDR2 YYDKDF (reference sequence). With V trimmed by 5 bases and J by 6 bases, 4 bases remained unmatched. The CDR3 has 15 amino acids. The PCR contained 60 Vbeta and 13 Jbeta primers. Data came from immunoSEQ multiplex PCR; TCRdb stores just in-frame clones and leaves some out. Here the sample spans 100,000 to 150,000 clones, 78% being singletons. This clone was observed a few times. The antigen is unknown. The chain employs TRBV15 and TRBJ2-2, with TRBD2 matching over 12 bases. The origin of this receptor is a man aged 30 to 39 in good health and CMV-seropositive. What was sequenced was PBMCs. CDR3 region: CATSGRLAGAGELFF. CDR3 nucleotides: TGTGCCACCAGCGGCCGACTAGCGGGAGCCGGGGAGCTGTTTTTT.